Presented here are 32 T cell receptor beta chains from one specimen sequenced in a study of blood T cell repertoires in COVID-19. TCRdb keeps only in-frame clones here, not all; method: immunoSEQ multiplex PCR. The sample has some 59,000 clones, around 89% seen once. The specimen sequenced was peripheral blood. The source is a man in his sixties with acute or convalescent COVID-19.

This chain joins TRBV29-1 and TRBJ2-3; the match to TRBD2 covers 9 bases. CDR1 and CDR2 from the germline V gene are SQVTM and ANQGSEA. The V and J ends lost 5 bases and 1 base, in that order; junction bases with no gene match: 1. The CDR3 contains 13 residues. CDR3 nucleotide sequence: TGCAGCGTTTTAGCGGGGGGCACAGATACGCAGTATTTT. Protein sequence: CSVLAGGTDTQYF.

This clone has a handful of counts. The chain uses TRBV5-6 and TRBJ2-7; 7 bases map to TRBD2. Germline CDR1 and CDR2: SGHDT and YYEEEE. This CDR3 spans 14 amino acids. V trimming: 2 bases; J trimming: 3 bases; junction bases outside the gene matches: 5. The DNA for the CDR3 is TGTGCCAGCAGCTTCGGCGGGGGACGCTACGAGCAGTACTTC. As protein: CASSFGGGRYEQYF.

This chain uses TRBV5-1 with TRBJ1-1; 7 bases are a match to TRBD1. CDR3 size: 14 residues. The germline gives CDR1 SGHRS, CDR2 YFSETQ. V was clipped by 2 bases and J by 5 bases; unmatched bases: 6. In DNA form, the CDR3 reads TGCGCCAGCAGCTTTTCAGGGGGTGGGACTGAAGCTTTCTTT. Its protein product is CASSFSGGGTEAFF.

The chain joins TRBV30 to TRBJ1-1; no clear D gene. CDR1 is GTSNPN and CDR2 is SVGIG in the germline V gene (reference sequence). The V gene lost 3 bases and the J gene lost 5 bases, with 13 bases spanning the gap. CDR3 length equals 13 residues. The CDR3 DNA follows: TGTGCCTGGAGCCAGGCCGCTTGGACTGAAGCTTTCTTT. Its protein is CAWSQAAWTEAFF.

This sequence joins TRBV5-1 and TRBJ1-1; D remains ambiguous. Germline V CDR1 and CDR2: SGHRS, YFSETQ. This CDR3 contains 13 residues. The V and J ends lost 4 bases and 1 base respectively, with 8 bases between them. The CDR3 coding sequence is TGCGCCAGCAGCCTGCGGCCGAACACTGAAGCTTTCTTT. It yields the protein CASSLRPNTEAFF.

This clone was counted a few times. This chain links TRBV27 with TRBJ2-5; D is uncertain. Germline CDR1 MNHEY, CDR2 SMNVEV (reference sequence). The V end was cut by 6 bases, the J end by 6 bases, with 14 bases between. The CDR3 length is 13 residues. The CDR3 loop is CASRTQYMKTQYF. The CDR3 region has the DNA TGTGCCAGCAGGACACAGTATATGAAGACCCAGTACTTC.

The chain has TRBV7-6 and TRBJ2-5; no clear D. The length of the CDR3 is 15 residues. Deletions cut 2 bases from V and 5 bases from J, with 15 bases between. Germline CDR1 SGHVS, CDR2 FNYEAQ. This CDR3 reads CASSLSQLYWETQYF. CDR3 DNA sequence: TGTGCCAGCAGCTTATCACAGTTGTACTGGGAGACCCAGTACTTC.

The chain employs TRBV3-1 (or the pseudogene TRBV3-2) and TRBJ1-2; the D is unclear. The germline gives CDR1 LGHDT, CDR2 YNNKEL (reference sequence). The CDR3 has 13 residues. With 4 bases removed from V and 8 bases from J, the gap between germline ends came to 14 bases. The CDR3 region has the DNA TGTGCCAGCAGCCTGATGGGCTTTGAGGGCTACACCTTC. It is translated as CASSLMGFEGYTF.

CDR3 region: CAGGQGGLVEGVNTIYF. Here the CDR3 DNA reads TGTGCCGGCGGGCAGGGGGGACTCGTCGAAGGTGTAAACACCATATATTTT. The chain employs TRBV2 and TRBJ1-3; 7 bases are shared with TRBD1. Germline CDR1 SNHLY, CDR2 FYNNEI. CDR3 length: 17 residues. V shed 11 bases and J 6 bases; nucleotides not matched to a gene: 22.

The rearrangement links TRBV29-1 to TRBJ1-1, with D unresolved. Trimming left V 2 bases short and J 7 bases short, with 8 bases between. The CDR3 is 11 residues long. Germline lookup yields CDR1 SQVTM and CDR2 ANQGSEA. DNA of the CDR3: TGCAGCGTTGAATGGGCCTTTGAAGCTTTCTTT. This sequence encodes CSVEWAFEAFF. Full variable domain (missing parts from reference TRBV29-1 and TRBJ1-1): SAVISQKPSRDICQRGTSLTIQCQVDSQVTMMFWYRQQPGQSLTLIATANQGSEATYESGFVIDKFPISRPNLTFSTLTVSNMSPEDSSIYLCSVEWAFEAFFGQGTRLTVV.

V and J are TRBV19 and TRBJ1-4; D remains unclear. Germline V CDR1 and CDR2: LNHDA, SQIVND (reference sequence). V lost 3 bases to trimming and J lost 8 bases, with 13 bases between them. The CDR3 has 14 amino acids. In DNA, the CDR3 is TGTGCCAGTAGTATTGCCGGGAGGAACGAAAAACTGTTTTTT. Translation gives CASSIAGRNEKLFF. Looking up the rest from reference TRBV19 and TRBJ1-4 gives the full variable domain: DGGITQSPKYLFRKEGQNVTLSCEQNLNHDAMYWYRQDPGQGLRLIYYSQIVNDFQKGDIAEGYSVSREKKESFPLTVTSAQKNPTAFYLCASSIAGRNEKLFFGSGTQLSVL.

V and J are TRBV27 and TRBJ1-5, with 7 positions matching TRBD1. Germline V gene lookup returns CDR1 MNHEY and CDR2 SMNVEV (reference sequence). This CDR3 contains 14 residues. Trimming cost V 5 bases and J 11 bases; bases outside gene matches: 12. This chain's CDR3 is CASSPGGSGSAQHF. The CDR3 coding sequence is TGTGCCAGCAGTCCAGGGGGTTCGGGGTCGGCCCAGCATTTT.

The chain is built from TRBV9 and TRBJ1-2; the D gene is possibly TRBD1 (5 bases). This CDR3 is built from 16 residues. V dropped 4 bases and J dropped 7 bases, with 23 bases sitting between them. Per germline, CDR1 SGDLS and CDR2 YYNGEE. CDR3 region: CASSSHSGGGKGGYTF. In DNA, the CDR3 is TGTGCCAGCAGCTCTCACTCCGGGGGGGGTAAGGGTGGCTACACCTTC.

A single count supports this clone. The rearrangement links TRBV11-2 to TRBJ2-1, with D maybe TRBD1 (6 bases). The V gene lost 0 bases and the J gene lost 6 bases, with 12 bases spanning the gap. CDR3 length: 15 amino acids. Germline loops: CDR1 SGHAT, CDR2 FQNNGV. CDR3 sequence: CASSLDGTQGNEQFF. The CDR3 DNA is TGTGCCAGCAGCTTAGATGGCACACAGGGCAATGAGCAGTTCTTC.

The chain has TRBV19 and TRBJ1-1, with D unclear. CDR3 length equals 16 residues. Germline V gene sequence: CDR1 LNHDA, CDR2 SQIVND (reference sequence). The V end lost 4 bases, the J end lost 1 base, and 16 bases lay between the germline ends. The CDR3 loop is CASSTRQISRNTEAFF. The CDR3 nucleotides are TGTGCCAGTAGTACCCGTCAGATCTCCCGGAACACTGAAGCTTTCTTT.

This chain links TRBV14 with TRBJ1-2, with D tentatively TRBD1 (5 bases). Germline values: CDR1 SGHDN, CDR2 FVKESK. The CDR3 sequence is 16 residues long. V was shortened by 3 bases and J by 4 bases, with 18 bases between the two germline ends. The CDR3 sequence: CASSQWRQGDVYGYTF. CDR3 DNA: TGTGCCAGCAGCCAGTGGCGCCAGGGTGATGTCTATGGCTACACCTTC.

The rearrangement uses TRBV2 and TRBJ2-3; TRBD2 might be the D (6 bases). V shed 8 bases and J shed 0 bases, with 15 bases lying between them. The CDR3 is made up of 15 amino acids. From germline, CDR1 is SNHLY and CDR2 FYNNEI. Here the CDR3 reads CASGRTITSTDTQYF. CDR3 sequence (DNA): TGTGCCAGCGGCCGGACTATCACTAGCACAGATACGCAGTATTTT.

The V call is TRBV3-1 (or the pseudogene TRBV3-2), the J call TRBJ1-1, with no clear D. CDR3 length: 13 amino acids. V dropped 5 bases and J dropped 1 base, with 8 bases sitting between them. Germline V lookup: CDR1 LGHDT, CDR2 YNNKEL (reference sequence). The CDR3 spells CASSKTENTEAFF. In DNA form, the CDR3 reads TGTGCCAGCAGCAAAACAGAGAACACTGAAGCTTTCTTT.

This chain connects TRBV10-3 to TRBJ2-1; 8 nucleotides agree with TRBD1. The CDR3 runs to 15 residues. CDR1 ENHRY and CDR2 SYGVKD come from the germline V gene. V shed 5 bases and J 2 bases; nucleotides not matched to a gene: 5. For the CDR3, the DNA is TGTGCCATCAGTAACGACAGGGGCCCCTACAATGAGCAGTTCTTC. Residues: CAISNDRGPYNEQFF.

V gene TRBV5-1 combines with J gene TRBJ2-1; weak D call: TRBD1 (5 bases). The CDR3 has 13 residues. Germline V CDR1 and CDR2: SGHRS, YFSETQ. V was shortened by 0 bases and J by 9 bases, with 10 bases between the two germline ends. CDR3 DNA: TGCGCCAGCAGCTTGGTCAGGGAAAGTGAGCAGTTCTTC. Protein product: CASSLVRESEQFF. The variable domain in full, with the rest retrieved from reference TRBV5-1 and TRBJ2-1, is KAGVTQTPRYLIKTRGQQVTLSCSPISGHRSVSWYQQTPGQGLQFLFEYFSETQRNKGNFPGRFSGRQFSNSRSEMNVSTLELGDSALYLCASSLVRESEQFFGPGTRLTVL.

CDR3 DNA: TGTGCCAGCAGCTTAGGGACAGGGAACACAGATACGCAGTATTTT. Amino acid sequence: CASSLGTGNTDTQYF. The J gene is TRBJ2-3, the V gene TRBV7-9; the match to TRBD1 covers 8 bases. After removal of 1 base from V and 2 bases from J, the junction contained 2 bases not matched to a gene. CDR1 is SEHNR and CDR2 is FQNEAQ in the germline V gene (reference sequence). The CDR3 length is 15 residues.

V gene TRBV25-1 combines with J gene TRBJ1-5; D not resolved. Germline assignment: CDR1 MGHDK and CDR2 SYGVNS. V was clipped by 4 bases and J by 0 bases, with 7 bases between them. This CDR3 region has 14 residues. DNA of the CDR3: TGTGCCAGCAGTGTAGAGGATAGCAATCAGCCCCAGCATTTT. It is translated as CASSVEDSNQPQHF.

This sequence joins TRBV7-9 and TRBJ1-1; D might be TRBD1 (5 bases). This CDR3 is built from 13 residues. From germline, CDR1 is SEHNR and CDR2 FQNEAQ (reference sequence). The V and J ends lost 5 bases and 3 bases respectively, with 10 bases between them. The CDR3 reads CASSLGGDTEAFF. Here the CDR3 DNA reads TGTGCCAGCAGCCTGGGGGGGGACACTGAAGCTTTCTTT.

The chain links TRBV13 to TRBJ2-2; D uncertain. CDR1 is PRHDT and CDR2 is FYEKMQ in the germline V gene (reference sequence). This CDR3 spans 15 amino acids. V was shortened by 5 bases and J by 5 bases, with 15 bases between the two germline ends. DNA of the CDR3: TGTGCCAGCAGCGCCGCCGGGTCCGGGACCGGGGAGCTGTTTTTT. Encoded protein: CASSAAGSGTGELFF.

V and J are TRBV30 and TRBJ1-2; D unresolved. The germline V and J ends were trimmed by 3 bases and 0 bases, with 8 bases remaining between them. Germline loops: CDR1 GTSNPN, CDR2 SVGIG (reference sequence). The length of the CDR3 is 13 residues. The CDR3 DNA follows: TGTGCCTGGAGGGCCTCTGCTAACTATGGCTACACCTTC. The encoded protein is CAWRASANYGYTF.

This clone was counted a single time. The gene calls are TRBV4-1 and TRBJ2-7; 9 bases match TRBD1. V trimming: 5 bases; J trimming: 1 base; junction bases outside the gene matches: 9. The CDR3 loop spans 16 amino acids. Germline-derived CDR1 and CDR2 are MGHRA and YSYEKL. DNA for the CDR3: TGCGCCAGCAGCACCCCGGGACAGGGAAAATCCTACGAGCAGTACTTC. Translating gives CASSTPGQGKSYEQYF.

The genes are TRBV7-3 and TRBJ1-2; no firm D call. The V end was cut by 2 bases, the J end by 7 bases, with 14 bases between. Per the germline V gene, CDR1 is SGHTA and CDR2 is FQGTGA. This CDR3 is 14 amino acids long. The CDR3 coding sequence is TGTGCCAGCAGCTTAGTTCCGGGTGATGGTGGCTACACCTTC. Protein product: CASSLVPGDGGYTF.

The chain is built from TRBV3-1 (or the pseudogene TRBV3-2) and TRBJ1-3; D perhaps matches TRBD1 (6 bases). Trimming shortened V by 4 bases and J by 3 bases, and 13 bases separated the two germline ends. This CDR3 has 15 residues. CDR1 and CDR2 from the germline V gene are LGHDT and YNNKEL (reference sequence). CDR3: CASSRRGAYGNTIYF. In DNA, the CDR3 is TGTGCCAGCAGCCGACGGGGGGCTTATGGAAACACCATATATTTT.

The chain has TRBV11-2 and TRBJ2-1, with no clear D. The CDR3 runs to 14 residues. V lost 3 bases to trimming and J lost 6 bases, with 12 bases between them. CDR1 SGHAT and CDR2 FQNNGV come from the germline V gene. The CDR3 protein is CASSFRSQINEQFF. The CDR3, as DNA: TGTGCCAGCAGCTTTAGATCACAGATCAATGAGCAGTTCTTC.

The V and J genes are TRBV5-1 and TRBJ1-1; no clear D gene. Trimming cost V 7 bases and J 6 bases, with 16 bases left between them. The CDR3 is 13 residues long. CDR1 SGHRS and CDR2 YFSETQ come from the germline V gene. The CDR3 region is CASRPLIQSEAFF. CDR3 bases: TGCGCCAGCCGACCTTTAATACAGTCTGAAGCTTTCTTT.

CDR3: CASGQGMPETEAFF. As DNA, the CDR3 is TGTGCCAGCGGACAGGGTATGCCGGAAACTGAAGCTTTCTTT. The chain couples TRBV7-9 to TRBJ1-1; 8 bases line up with TRBD1. This CDR3 has 14 residues. Trimming took 8 bases from V and 5 from J; bases not matched to a gene: 10. Germline CDR1 and CDR2: SEHNR and FQNEAQ (reference sequence).

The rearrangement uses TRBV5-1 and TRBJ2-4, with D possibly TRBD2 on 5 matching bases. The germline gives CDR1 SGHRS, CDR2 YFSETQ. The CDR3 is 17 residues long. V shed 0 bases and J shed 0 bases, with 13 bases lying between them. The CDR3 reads CASSLGTLASAKNIQYF. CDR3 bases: TGCGCCAGCAGCTTGGGGACTCTGGCCTCAGCCAAAAACATTCAGTACTTC.